This TCR beta chain was obtained from a study of CD8 T cells in Susac syndrome. The ends were cut back, 0 bases at V and 0 bases at J, with 3 bases in the middle. This CDR3 is built from 12 residues. Germline CDR1 and CDR2: DFQATT and SNEGSKA (reference sequence). Patients with stable or active relapsing-remitting disease, all of them treatment-naive, made up the multiple sclerosis controls. RNA totalling 0.5 to 1 ug underwent reverse transcription with random hexamers. The CDR3 of TCR beta was amplified by immunoSEQ multiplex PCR across 54 Vbeta and 13 Jbeta. TCRdb reprocessed the immunoSEQ multiplex PCR reads with MiXCR, giving one entry per CDR3 protein. In the table there are about 150,000 distinct CDR3 sequences, 95% of which are singletons.

The TCR comes from a human donor with multiple sclerosis. Input material: CD8+ T cells from PBMCs. The chain combines TRBV20-1 with TRBJ2-7, with D unresolved. The CDR3 is CSARDVSYEQYF. The CDR3 region has the DNA TGCAGTGCTAGAGATGTCTCCTACGAGCAGTACTTC.